The clone carrying this TCR beta chain has just a few counts. Its antigen remains unknown. Primers: 60 Vbeta forward and 13 Jbeta reverse. Profiling relied on immunoSEQ multiplex PCR, and the TCRdb table lists in-frame clones only, not all of them. The repertoire holds fewer than 200,000 clones, with about 9.4% as singletons. This record comes from a study of cytomegalovirus exposure and HLA in healthy donors. Looking at the study overall: Inside one of the first data releases sat tens of millions of unique TCRs taken from HLA-typed donors.

J was trimmed by 0 bases and V by 4 bases; bases with no gene match: 19. Germline V gene lookup returns CDR1 LGHNA and CDR2 YNFKEQ. The CDR3 totals 20 residues. Study results and caveats: In a later analysis, TCR beta V- and J-gene trimming showed a link to a missense DCLRE1C variant.

Material for sequencing was PBMCs. The chain combines TRBV4-2 with TRBJ2-3; the match to TRBD2 covers 7 bases. This TCR came from a woman under 40 in good health and CMV-seropositive. CDR3 protein: CASSPLAAPYPASSTDTQYF. CDR3 DNA sequence: TGTGCCAGCAGCCCGCTAGCGGCCCCGTACCCTGCGTCTAGCACAGATACGCAGTATTTT.